A selection of T cell receptor beta chains follows, all from one sample in a study of blood T cell repertoires in COVID-19. Profiling relied on immunoSEQ multiplex PCR, and the TCRdb table lists in-frame clones only, not all of them. Among about 150,000 clones, 85% to 90% were seen once, and the ten largest hold roughly 15%. The sample was peripheral blood. These receptor sequences come from a woman in her 40s with acute or convalescent COVID-19. Each CDR3 is given with its conserved first and last residue. D genes are given only for firm matches. Some rows have no size entry. The others give once, few or many, or a class for an expanded clone.

16	TRBD2	TRBV3-1/TRBV3-2	-	TRBJ2-7	CASSQDSGGQDYEQYF	TGTGCCAGCAGCCAAGACTCGGGAGGGCAGGACTACGAGCAGTACTTC
13	-	TRBV3-1/TRBV3-2	-	TRBJ1-2	CASSPAGNYGYTF	TGTGCCAGCAGCCCTGCCGGGAACTATGGCTACACCTTC
14	-	TRBV11-2	once	TRBJ2-5	CASSLAAGRETQYF	TGTGCCAGCAGCTTAGCAGCAGGCCGGGAGACCCAGTACTTC
16	TRBD1	TRBV5-1	few	TRBJ1-5	CASSPRGPGGNQPQHF	TGCGCCAGCAGCCCAAGGGGGCCTGGGGGCAATCAGCCCCAGCATTTT
14	-	TRBV18	-	TRBJ2-1	CASSNTRRDNEQFF	TGTGCCAGCTCAAATACACGGCGGGACAATGAGCAGTTCTTC
15	TRBD1	TRBV6-2/TRBV6-3	-	TRBJ1-2	CASSYDGTGGYGYTF	TGTGCCAGCAGTTACGACGGGACAGGGGGCTATGGCTACACCTTC
15	TRBD1	TRBV3-1/TRBV3-2	-	TRBJ1-5	CASSQDGTGLKPQHF	TGTGCCAGCAGCCAAGATGGGACAGGGCTCAAGCCCCAGCATTTT
14	TRBD2	TRBV29-1	-	TRBJ2-1	CSVATTSVYNEQFF	TGCAGCGTTGCTACGACTAGCGTATACAATGAGCAGTTCTTC
14	-	TRBV19	-	TRBJ2-3	CASSMTASTDTQYF	TGTGCCAGTAGTATGACAGCTAGCACAGATACGCAGTATTTT
12	-	TRBV12-5	once	TRBJ1-1	CASGQANTEAFF	TGTGCTAGTGGCCAGGCTAACACTGAAGCTTTCTTT
13	-	TRBV27	-	TRBJ2-1	CASSFGQYNEQFF	TGTGCCAGCAGTTTTGGACAGTACAATGAGCAGTTCTTC
17	TRBD1	TRBV5-4	-	TRBJ2-1	CASSLAEDRGPSNEQFF	TGTGCCAGCAGCTTGGCGGAGGACAGGGGGCCATCCAATGAGCAGTTCTTC
15	-	TRBV3-1/TRBV3-2	few	TRBJ1-6	CASNSFSVLNSPLHF	TGTGCCAGCAATTCTTTTTCGGTGCTTAATTCACCCCTCCACTTT
14	-	TRBV30	-	TRBJ2-1	CAWSLHSRVNEQFF	TGTGCCTGGAGTCTCCATTCCAGGGTAAATGAGCAGTTCTTC
12	-	TRBV20-1	-	TRBJ1-2	CSASRGALGYTF	TGCAGTGCTAGTCGGGGGGCCTTGGGCTACACCTTC
15	TRBD2	TRBV19	-	TRBJ2-1	CASSAISGGFDEQFF	TGTGCCAGTAGTGCGATCAGCGGGGGGTTCGATGAGCAGTTCTTC
14	-	TRBV19	few	TRBJ2-7	CASSISTTGDEQYF	TGTGCCAGTAGTATATCCACCACGGGGGACGAGCAGTACTTC
17	-	TRBV9	-	TRBJ1-3	CASSVSTGRKSGNTIYF	TGTGCCAGCAGCGTTTCCACCGGTCGTAAATCTGGAAACACCATATATTTT
15	TRBD2	TRBV27	-	TRBJ2-2	CASSLLAGPTGELFF	TGTGCCAGCAGTTTACTAGCGGGACCCACCGGGGAGCTGTTTTTT
10	-	TRBV29-1	-	TRBJ1-4	CSLNNEKLFF	TGCAGCCTAAATAATGAAAAACTGTTTTTT
12	-	TRBV29-1	-	TRBJ1-4	CSAAQGGEKLFF	TGCAGCGCTGCACAGGGTGGTGAAAAACTGTTTTTT
15	-	TRBV29-1	once	TRBJ1-3	CSVVQGTYSGNTIYF	TGCAGCGTCGTACAGGGTACTTACTCTGGAAACACCATATATTTT
15	TRBD1	TRBV5-1	-	TRBJ2-7	CASSWTGPPTYEQYF	TGCGCCAGCAGCTGGACAGGGCCCCCAACCTACGAGCAGTACTTC
16	TRBD2	TRBV4-1	-	TRBJ2-3	CASSQAVAGGGDTQYF	TGCGCCAGCAGCCAAGCAGTAGCGGGGGGAGGAGATACGCAGTATTTT
15	-	TRBV3-1/TRBV3-2	-	TRBJ2-7	CASSQSGKGAYEQYF	TGTGCCAGCAGCCAAAGCGGAAAGGGGGCCTACGAGCAGTACTTC
15	TRBD2	TRBV6-5	-	TRBJ2-1	CASSPAGGPYNEQFF	TGTGCCAGCAGCCCAGCGGGGGGACCTTACAATGAGCAGTTCTTC
14	-	TRBV24-1	once	TRBJ2-3	CATSDPTGTDTQYF	TGTGCCACCAGTGATCCGACAGGCACAGATACGCAGTATTTT
16	-	TRBV28	-	TRBJ2-3	CASSSPRASSTDTQYF	TGTGCCAGCAGTTCCCCGCGGGCGTCTAGCACAGATACGCAGTATTTT
14	-	TRBV7-2	-	TRBJ2-5	CASSHGLTQETQYF	TGTGCCAGCAGCCATGGACTGACCCAAGAGACCCAGTACTTC
13	TRBD2	TRBV18	-	TRBJ2-7	CASSPGTSYEQYF	TGTGCCAGCTCTCCCGGGACTAGCTACGAGCAGTACTTC
15	-	TRBV28	-	TRBJ2-1	CASSFPGPLGNEQFF	TGTGCCAGCAGTTTTCCAGGTCCACTCGGCAATGAGCAGTTCTTC
15	-	TRBV28	-	TRBJ2-7	CASSVSGIPYYEQYF	TGTGCCAGCAGTGTTAGCGGAATACCTTACTACGAGCAGTACTTC
15	-	TRBV28	-	TRBJ1-1	CASSFRGSGNTEAFF	TGTGCCAGCAGTTTTAGAGGAAGTGGGAACACTGAAGCTTTCTTT
13	-	TRBV5-6	-	TRBJ1-1	CASSLVGSTEAFF	TGTGCCAGCAGCTTGGTGGGGAGCACTGAAGCTTTCTTT
15	TRBD2	TRBV27	-	TRBJ2-3	CASRLAGVRTDTQYF	TGTGCCAGCCGACTAGCGGGGGTACGTACAGATACGCAGTATTTT
16	TRBD2	TRBV2	-	TRBJ2-5	CASSEGLAGAQETQYF	TGTGCCAGCAGTGAGGGACTAGCGGGAGCCCAAGAGACCCAGTACTTC
12	-	TRBV7-9	-	TRBJ1-2	CASQLENYGYTF	TGTGCCAGCCAGCTGGAGAACTATGGCTACACCTTC
14	-	TRBV5-6	-	TRBJ2-2	CASSLAFNTGELFF	TGTGCCAGCAGCTTGGCCTTTAACACCGGGGAGCTGTTTTTT
15	-	TRBV6-4	-	TRBJ2-1	CASSSSGSSYNEQFF	TGTGCCAGCTCGAGCTCGGGTAGCTCCTACAATGAGCAGTTCTTC
14	-	TRBV11-1	-	TRBJ1-1	CASSSQDMNTEAFF	TGTGCCAGCAGCTCACAGGATATGAACACTGAAGCTTTCTTT
13	TRBD1	TRBV6-5	-	TRBJ2-7	CASSYSPGGEQYF	TGTGCCAGCAGTTACTCCCCAGGGGGTGAGCAGTACTTC
14	-	TRBV18	-	TRBJ2-7	CASSPPSFSHEQYF	TGTGCCAGCTCACCACCGAGTTTTTCGCACGAGCAGTACTTC
16	TRBD1	TRBV7-3	-	TRBJ2-1	CASSLANRGRNNEQFF	TGTGCCAGCAGCTTAGCAAACAGGGGGCGAAACAATGAGCAGTTCTTC
14	TRBD1	TRBV30	-	TRBJ2-7	CAWTGKGGNYEQYF	TGTGCCTGGACCGGCAAAGGGGGCAACTACGAGCAGTACTTC
13	-	TRBV15	once	TRBJ2-7	CATWSGEAYEQYF	TGTGCCACTTGGTCGGGAGAGGCCTACGAGCAGTACTTC
13	-	TRBV6-5	-	TRBJ2-2	CASSPGAAGELFF	TGTGCCAGCAGTCCAGGGGCGGCCGGGGAGCTGTTTTTT
15	-	TRBV19	-	TRBJ1-4	CASSDRDNRREKLFF	TGTGCCAGTAGTGACCGGGACAATCGACGTGAAAAACTGTTTTTT
16	-	TRBV11-2	-	TRBJ2-7	CASSPDYGLGFYEQYF	TGTGCCAGCAGCCCGGACTACGGGTTAGGCTTCTACGAGCAGTACTTC
13	-	TRBV4-2	-	TRBJ1-4	CASSQGANEKLFF	TGTGCCAGCAGCCAAGGGGCCAATGAAAAACTGTTTTTT
14	-	TRBV6-5	-	TRBJ2-1	CASSYGRTYNEQFF	TGTGCCAGCAGTTACGGTCGGACTTACAATGAGCAGTTCTTC
14	TRBD1	TRBV15	-	TRBJ2-3	CATSRTGSTDTQYF	TGTGCCACCAGCAGGACAGGGAGCACAGATACGCAGTATTTT
15	-	TRBV11-2	-	TRBJ1-3	CASSLSGASGNTIYF	TGTGCCAGCAGCTTGTCAGGGGCCTCTGGAAACACCATATATTTT
14	TRBD2	TRBV27	-	TRBJ2-7	CASIDSGSGYEQYF	TGTGCCAGCATTGATAGCGGGAGTGGCTACGAGCAGTACTTC
14	TRBD2	TRBV27	-	TRBJ2-5	CASSLLGTKETQYF	TGTGCCAGCAGTTTATTAGGGACTAAGGAGACCCAGTACTTC
15	-	TRBV28	-	TRBJ1-1	CASSFAGNMNTEAFF	TGTGCCAGCAGTTTCGCGGGGAACATGAACACTGAAGCTTTCTTT